The rows below give T cell receptor beta chains drawn from one sample of a study of shared clonotypes between healthy human individuals. Clones were sequenced by immunoSEQ multiplex PCR, and TCRdb holds only the in-frame ones, with some missing. The profile shows 2 million to 2.5 million clones, approximately 96% of them singletons. The sample was naive CD4+ T cells sorted from blood. These receptors all come from a young man in good health. CDR3s include the opening cysteine and the closing phenylalanine or tryptophan. D genes are given only for firm matches. A clone size is listed for some rows: how often the clone was seen (once, few, many), or a class if it is expanded.

V gene: TRBV19
clone size: NA
D gene: NA
J gene: TRBJ1-2
CDR3 DNA: TGTGCCAGTAGTATACCATTCACAGACTATGGCTACACCTTC
CDR3 protein: CASSIPFTDYGYTF

V gene: TRBV19
clone size: NA
D gene: TRBD1
J gene: TRBJ2-2
CDR3 DNA: TGTGCCAGTAGTATGGAACAGGGGACCACCGGGGAGCTGTTTTTT
CDR3 protein: CASSMEQGTTGELFF

V gene: TRBV5-4
clone size: NA
D gene: TRBD1
J gene: TRBJ2-3
CDR3 DNA: TGTGCCAGCAGCCCCAGACAGGGAACCACAGATACGCAGTATTTT
CDR3 protein: CASSPRQGTTDTQYF

V gene: TRBV30
clone size: NA
D gene: NA
J gene: TRBJ1-4
CDR3 DNA: TGTGCCTGGACAGGGAAGGCTAATGAAAAACTGTTTTTT
CDR3 protein: CAWTGKANEKLFF

V gene: TRBV27
clone size: NA
D gene: TRBD1
J gene: TRBJ2-1
CDR3 DNA: TGTGCCAGCGCCGGACAGGGGGCGCCGAACAATGAGCAGTTCTTC
CDR3 protein: CASAGQGAPNNEQFF

V gene: TRBV19
clone size: NA
D gene: NA
J gene: TRBJ1-6
CDR3 DNA: TGTGCCAGTTCCGAGGGCTCCTATAATTCACCCCTCCACTTT
CDR3 protein: CASSEGSYNSPLHF

V gene: TRBV5-1
clone size: NA
D gene: NA
J gene: TRBJ2-6
CDR3 DNA: TGCGCCAGCAGCTCGGGAGCTGGGGCCAACGTCCTGACTTTC
CDR3 protein: CASSSGAGANVLTF

V gene: TRBV5-4
clone size: NA
D gene: TRBD2
J gene: TRBJ2-1
CDR3 DNA: TGTGCCAGCAGCCCGGCTACTAGCGGGAGGGCTACTGAGCAGTTCTTC
CDR3 protein: CASSPATSGRATEQFF

V gene: TRBV5-4
clone size: NA
D gene: NA
J gene: TRBJ2-7
CDR3 DNA: TGTGCCAGCAGCTTGGGACTCTACGAGCAGTACTTC
CDR3 protein: CASSLGLYEQYF

V gene: TRBV28
clone size: NA
D gene: NA
J gene: TRBJ1-1
CDR3 DNA: TGTGCCAGCAGCTCGACAGTGAACACTGAAGCTTTCTTT
CDR3 protein: CASSSTVNTEAFF

V gene: TRBV1
clone size: NA
D gene: NA
J gene: TRBJ1-1
CDR3 DNA: TGCACCAGCAGCCCTTCGTATACGCTAAACACTGAAGCTTTCTTT
CDR3 protein: CTSSPSYTLNTEAFF

V gene: TRBV11-2
clone size: NA
D gene: TRBD2
J gene: TRBJ2-3
CDR3 DNA: TGTGCCAGCAGCTCAGGAGCGGGAGGGCCGCCAGATACGCAGTATTTT
CDR3 protein: CASSSGAGGPPDTQYF

V gene: TRBV27
clone size: NA
D gene: NA
J gene: TRBJ1-6
CDR3 DNA: TGTGCCAGCAGCCTGGGACGTGGAGATTCACCCCTCCACTTT
CDR3 protein: CASSLGRGDSPLHF

V gene: TRBV2
clone size: once
D gene: TRBD1
J gene: TRBJ1-6
CDR3 DNA: TGTGCCAGCAGTGATGCCCAGGGGGATAATTCACCCCTCCACTTT
CDR3 protein: CASSDAQGDNSPLHF

V gene: TRBV6-5
clone size: NA
D gene: NA
J gene: TRBJ2-6
CDR3 DNA: TGTGCCAGCAGTTACAGCACAGGCTCTGGGGCCAACGTCCTGACTTTC
CDR3 protein: CASSYSTGSGANVLTF

V gene: TRBV19
clone size: NA
D gene: TRBD1
J gene: TRBJ1-5
CDR3 DNA: TGTGCCAGTAGTATCCCCCAGGGGGCTAAGCCCCAGCATTTT
CDR3 protein: CASSIPQGAKPQHF

V gene: TRBV19
clone size: NA
D gene: NA
J gene: TRBJ1-6
CDR3 DNA: TGTGCCAGCAATTCCGACACTTCTTATAATTCACCCCTCCACTTT
CDR3 protein: CASNSDTSYNSPLHF

V gene: TRBV6-5
clone size: NA
D gene: NA
J gene: TRBJ1-5
CDR3 DNA: TGTGCCAGCAGGCGCGACAGAGCGGATCAGCCCCAGCATTTT
CDR3 protein: CASRRDRADQPQHF